These 14 T cell receptor beta chains were sequenced from one sample in a study of shared clonotypes between healthy human individuals. The method was immunoSEQ multiplex PCR; TCRdb's version includes in-frame clones alone and lacks a portion of them. Among approximately 2,300,000 clones listed, around 92% were seen once. The specimen was naive CD4+ T cells from PBMCs. Subset indicated: CD45RA+ positively selected. The receptor source for this set is a man in his late teens or twenties in good health. Some clones in this sample may be carry-over from other donors' samples.

The chain joins TRBV19 to TRBJ1-4; D remains unclear. The germline CDR1 and CDR2 sequences are LNHDA and SQIVND (reference sequence). Trimming left V 7 bases short and J 2 bases short, with 8 bases between. The CDR3 is 13 amino acids. CDR3 residues: CASIENTNEKLFF. CDR3 DNA: TGTGCCAGTATCGAAAACACTAATGAAAAACTGTTTTTT. Supplemented by reference TRBV19 and TRBJ1-4, the full variable domain reads DGGITQSPKYLFRKEGQNVTLSCEQNLNHDAMYWYRQDPGQGLRLIYYSQIVNDFQKGDIAEGYSVSREKKESFPLTVTSAQKNPTAFYLCASIENTNEKLFFGSGTQLSVL.

The V call is TRBV28, the J call TRBJ1-2, with D uncertain. The CDR3 consists of 12 residues. Germline V gives CDR1 MDHEN, CDR2 SYDVKM. V was clipped by 0 bases and J by 10 bases, with 9 bases between them. The CDR3 loop is CASSLWLRDYTF. Here the CDR3 DNA reads TGTGCCAGCAGTTTATGGCTAAGGGACTACACCTTC.

The rearrangement links TRBV5-4 to TRBJ1-1; 8 nucleotides align to TRBD1. Per germline, CDR1 SGHNT and CDR2 YYREEE (reference sequence). J lost 0 bases, V lost 0 bases, and 10 bases had no gene match. The CDR3 totals 18 residues. The CDR3 loop is CASSLGGQGATLNTEAFF. CDR3 DNA: TGTGCCAGCAGCTTGGGGGGTCAGGGGGCTACACTGAACACTGAAGCTTTCTTT.

The CDR3 reads CASSHRQGGGELFF. The CDR3 bases are TGTGCCAGCAGCCACAGACAGGGTGGGGGGGAGCTGTTTTTT. This chain links TRBV6-1 with TRBJ2-2; 7 nucleotides align to TRBD1. Per the germline V gene, CDR1 is MNHNS and CDR2 is SASEGT. V shed 6 bases and J 8 bases; nucleotides not matched to a gene: 9. The length of the CDR3 is 14 residues.

This clone occurred once. This sequence joins TRBV6-1 and TRBJ1-1, with TRBD1 matching 10 bases. This CDR3 is 18 amino acids long. V gave up 3 bases and J gave up 4 bases; unmatched junction bases: 14. In germline, CDR1 is MNHNS, CDR2 SASEGT. CDR3 DNA sequence: TGTGCCAGCAGTGATGGTGGTGGTTGGGACAGGGGACTCACTGAAGCTTTCTTT. Translating it yields CASSDGGGWDRGLTEAFF.

The chain carries TRBV7-9 and TRBJ2-1; 11 positions match TRBD2. J gave up 9 bases and V 6 bases, and 16 bases lay outside the gene matches. The CDR3 runs 17 residues. Germline loops: CDR1 SEHNR, CDR2 FQNEAQ (reference sequence). CDR3 sequence reads: CASRPSSGRVRDSEQFF. CDR3 coding DNA: TGTGCCAGCAGACCAAGTAGCGGGAGGGTCCGTGATAGTGAGCAGTTCTTC.

The chain carries TRBV28 and TRBJ2-7, with TRBD1 as a possible D gene (6 bases). Between the trimmed V and J ends, which lost 8 bases and 6 bases, there was a span of 17 bases. The germline gives CDR1 MDHEN, CDR2 SYDVKM. This CDR3 has 13 amino acids. The DNA of the CDR3 is TGTGCCAGCCTGGCAGGGGAGAATCTCGAGCAGTACTTC. Translated: CASLAGENLEQYF.

The chain uses TRBV6-5 and TRBJ1-2; TRBD1 aligns across 8 bases. The CDR3 is 15 amino acids. The trim removed 0 bases at V and 4 bases at J, leaving 4 bases unmatched. CDR1 is MNHEY and CDR2 is SVGAGI in the germline V gene. The CDR3 loop is CASSYSQGAGYGYTF. As DNA, the CDR3 is TGTGCCAGCAGTTACTCTCAGGGGGCTGGCTATGGCTACACCTTC.

The rearrangement links TRBV5-1 to TRBJ2-5; possibly TRBD1 for D (5 bases). The V gene lost 7 bases and the J gene lost 5 bases, with 15 bases spanning the gap. Germline CDR1 reads SGHRS; CDR2 reads YFSETQ. The CDR3 sequence is 13 residues long. CDR3 coding DNA: TGCGCCAGCCGCCAGGGTTCTGTGGAGACCCAGTACTTC. Translation: CASRQGSVETQYF.

The chain recombines TRBV5-1 with TRBJ2-7, with D possibly being TRBD1 (6 bases). CDR3 length: 15 amino acids. Trimming took 1 base from V and 2 from J, leaving 13 bases between them. Germline V lookup: CDR1 SGHRS, CDR2 YFSETQ. DNA of the CDR3: TGCGCCAGCAGCTTGAACCGGGACACCACCTACGAGCAGTACTTC. It translates to CASSLNRDTTYEQYF.

The chain joins TRBV6-6 to TRBJ2-1, with D perhaps TRBD2 (5 bases). Deletions cut 2 bases from V and 5 bases from J, with 13 bases between. CDR1 is MNHNY and CDR2 is SVGAGI in the germline V gene (reference sequence). CDR3 length: 15 residues. DNA of the CDR3: TGTGCCAGCAGTTACCCGAATCGAGCGGACAATGAGCAGTTCTTC. It translates to CASSYPNRADNEQFF.

The gene calls are TRBV7-3 and TRBJ2-1, with D possibly matching TRBD2 (7 bases). Germline-derived CDR1 and CDR2 are SGHTA and FQGTGA. Trimming cost V 1 base and J 6 bases, with 13 bases left between them. The CDR3 extends over 15 amino acids. Here the CDR3 reads CASSLSRGARNEQFF. CDR3 DNA sequence: TGTGCCAGCAGCTTAAGCCGGGGGGCCCGCAATGAGCAGTTCTTC.

This clone is a singleton in its sample. This chain joins TRBV18 and TRBJ2-3; D is undetermined. This CDR3 comprises 12 residues. Germline V gene sequence: CDR1 KGHSH, CDR2 LQKENI. Trimming shortened V by 6 bases and J by 3 bases, and 7 bases separated the two germline ends. This CDR3 is CASSQRTDTQYF. CDR3 coding DNA: TGTGCCAGCTCCCAAAGGACAGATACGCAGTATTTT.

This clone showed up just a few times. This sequence joins TRBV19 and TRBJ2-2, with TRBD1 matching over 9 bases. V lost 7 bases to trimming and J lost 4 bases; unmatched junction nucleotides: 10. The germline V gene encodes CDR1 LNHDA and CDR2 SQIVND (reference sequence). There are 16 residues in the CDR3. The CDR3: CASKSRTGEGTGELFF. As DNA, the CDR3 is TGTGCCAGTAAGTCCCGGACAGGGGAAGGCACCGGGGAGCTGTTTTTT. Filled out from reference TRBV19 and TRBJ2-2, the complete variable domain reads DGGITQSPKYLFRKEGQNVTLSCEQNLNHDAMYWYRQDPGQGLRLIYYSQIVNDFQKGDIAEGYSVSREKKESFPLTVTSAQKNPTAFYLCASKSRTGEGTGELFFGEGSRLTVL.